This T cell receptor (beta chain) came from a study of cytomegalovirus exposure and HLA in healthy donors. Study context: The 90 to 150 validation repertoires used the same platform as the 550 to 750 first-cohort repertoires, a later analysis reported.

This table comes from immunoSEQ multiplex PCR, and its TCRdb copy is limited to in-frame clones, with some not included. This table has more than 65,000 clones, around 92% appearing once. Looked up from germline, CDR1 is SGHNT and CDR2 is YENEEA. The CDR3 extends over 16 amino acids. V was clipped by 3 bases and J by 2 bases; unmatched bases: 8. The J gene is TRBJ2-7, the V gene TRBV11-3, with 9 bases that match TRBD1. Sequences were obtained from PBMCs. This receptor was taken from a man aged 18 to 35 in good health and CMV-seronegative. The CDR3 coding sequence is TGTGCCAGCAGCTTCCCCCCGGGACAGGGTACCTACGAGCAGTACTTC. This encodes CASSFPPGQGTYEQYF.